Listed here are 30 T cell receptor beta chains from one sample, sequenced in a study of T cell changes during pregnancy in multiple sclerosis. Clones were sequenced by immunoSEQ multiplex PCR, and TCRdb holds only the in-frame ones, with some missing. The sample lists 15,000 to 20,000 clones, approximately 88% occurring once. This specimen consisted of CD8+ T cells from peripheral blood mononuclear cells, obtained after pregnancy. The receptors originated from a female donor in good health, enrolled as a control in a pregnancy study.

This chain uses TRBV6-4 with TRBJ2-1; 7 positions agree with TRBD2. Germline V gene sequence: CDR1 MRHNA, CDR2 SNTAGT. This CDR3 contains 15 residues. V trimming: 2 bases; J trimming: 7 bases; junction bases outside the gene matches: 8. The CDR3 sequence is CASSDGGDPSNEQFF. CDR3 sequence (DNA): TGTGCCAGCAGTGACGGGGGGGACCCCTCAAATGAGCAGTTCTTC.

CDR3 amino acids: CAWSALDRTYGYTF. As DNA, the CDR3 is TGTGCCTGGAGTGCCCTAGACAGAACCTATGGCTACACCTTC. The rearrangement uses TRBV30 and TRBJ1-2, with a tentative D call TRBD1 (5 bases). Germline CDR1 reads GTSNPN; CDR2 reads SVGIG (reference sequence). The V gene lost 1 base and the J gene lost 4 bases, with 13 bases spanning the gap. The CDR3 contains 14 residues.

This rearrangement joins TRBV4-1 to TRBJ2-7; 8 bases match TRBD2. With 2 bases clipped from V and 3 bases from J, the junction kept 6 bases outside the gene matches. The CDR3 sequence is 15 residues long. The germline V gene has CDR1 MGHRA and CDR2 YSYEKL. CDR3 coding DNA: TGCGCCAGCAGCCAAACCGGGACTAGTGGCTACGAGCAGTACTTC. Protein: CASSQTGTSGYEQYF.

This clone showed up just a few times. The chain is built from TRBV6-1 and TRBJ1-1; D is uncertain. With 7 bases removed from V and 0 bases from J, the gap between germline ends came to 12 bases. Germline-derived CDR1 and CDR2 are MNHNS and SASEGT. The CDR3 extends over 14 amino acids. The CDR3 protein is CASKPTFMNTEAFF. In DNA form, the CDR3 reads TGTGCCAGCAAGCCCACGTTCATGAACACTGAAGCTTTCTTT.

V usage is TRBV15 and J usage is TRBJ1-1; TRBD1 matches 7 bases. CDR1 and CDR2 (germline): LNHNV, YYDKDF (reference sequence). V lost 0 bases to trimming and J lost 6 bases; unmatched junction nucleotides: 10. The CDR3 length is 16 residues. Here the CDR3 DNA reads TGTGCCACCAGCAGAGAAAGGAGGGGGCGAGGGGCTGAAGCTTTCTTT. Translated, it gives CATSRERRGRGAEAFF.

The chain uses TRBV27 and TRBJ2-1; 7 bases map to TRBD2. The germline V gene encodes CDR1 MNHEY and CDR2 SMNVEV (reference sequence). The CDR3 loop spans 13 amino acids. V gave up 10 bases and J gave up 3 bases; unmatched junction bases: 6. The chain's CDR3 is CATQTGGYNEQFF. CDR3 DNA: TGTGCCACCCAGACGGGGGGCTACAATGAGCAGTTCTTC.

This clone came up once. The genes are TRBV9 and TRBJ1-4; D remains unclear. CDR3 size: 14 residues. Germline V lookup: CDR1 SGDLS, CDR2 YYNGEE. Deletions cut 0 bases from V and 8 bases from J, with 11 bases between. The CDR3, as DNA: TGTGCCAGCAGCGTAGCTTGGCAAGAAGAAAAACTGTTTTTT. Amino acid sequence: CASSVAWQEEKLFF.

The CDR3 DNA reads as TGTGCCAGCGGGGAGTATGGCAATCAGCCCCAGCATTTT. It yields the protein CASGEYGNQPQHF. The chain employs TRBV7-9 and TRBJ1-5; no clear D. The CDR3 is 13 amino acids. Germline CDR1 SEHNR, CDR2 FQNEAQ (reference sequence). V lost 8 bases and J lost 2, with 10 bases in between.

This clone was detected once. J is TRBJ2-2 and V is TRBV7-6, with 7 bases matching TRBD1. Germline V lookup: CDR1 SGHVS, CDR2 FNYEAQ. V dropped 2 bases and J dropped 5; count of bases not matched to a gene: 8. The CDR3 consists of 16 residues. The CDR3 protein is CASSLTSRGLTGELFF. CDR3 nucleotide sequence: TGTGCCAGCAGCTTAACCTCCAGGGGGTTAACCGGGGAGCTGTTTTTT.

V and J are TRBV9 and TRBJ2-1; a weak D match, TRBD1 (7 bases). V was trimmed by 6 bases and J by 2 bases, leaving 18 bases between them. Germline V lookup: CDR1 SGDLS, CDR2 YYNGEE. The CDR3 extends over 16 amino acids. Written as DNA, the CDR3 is TGTGCCAGCACCGGGGGCGACAGGGTAGCCTACAATGAGCAGTTCTTC. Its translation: CASTGGDRVAYNEQFF.

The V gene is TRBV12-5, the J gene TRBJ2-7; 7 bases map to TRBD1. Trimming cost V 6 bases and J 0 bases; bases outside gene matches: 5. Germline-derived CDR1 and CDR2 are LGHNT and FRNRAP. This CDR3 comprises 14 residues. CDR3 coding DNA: TGTGCTAGTGGCCGGGACAGAGACTCCTACGAGCAGTACTTC. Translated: CASGRDRDSYEQYF.

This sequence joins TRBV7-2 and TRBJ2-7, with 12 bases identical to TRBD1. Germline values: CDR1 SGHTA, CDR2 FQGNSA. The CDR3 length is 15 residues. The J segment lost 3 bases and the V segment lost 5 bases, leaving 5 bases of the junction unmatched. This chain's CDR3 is CASSPGTGGSYEQYF. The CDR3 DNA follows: TGTGCCAGCAGCCCTGGGACAGGGGGCAGCTACGAGCAGTACTTC.

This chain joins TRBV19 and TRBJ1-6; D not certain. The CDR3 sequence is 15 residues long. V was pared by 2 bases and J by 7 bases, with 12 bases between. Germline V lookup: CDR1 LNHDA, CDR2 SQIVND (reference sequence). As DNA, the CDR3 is TGTGCCAGTAGTATATCGGCCAGCGACAATTCACCCCTCCACTTT. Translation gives CASSISASDNSPLHF.

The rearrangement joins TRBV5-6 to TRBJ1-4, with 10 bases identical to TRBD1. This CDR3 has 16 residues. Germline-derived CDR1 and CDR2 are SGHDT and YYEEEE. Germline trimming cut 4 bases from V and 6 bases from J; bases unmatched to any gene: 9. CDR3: CASSITPGTGDEKLFF. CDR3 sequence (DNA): TGTGCCAGCAGCATTACACCCGGGACAGGGGATGAAAAACTGTTTTTT.

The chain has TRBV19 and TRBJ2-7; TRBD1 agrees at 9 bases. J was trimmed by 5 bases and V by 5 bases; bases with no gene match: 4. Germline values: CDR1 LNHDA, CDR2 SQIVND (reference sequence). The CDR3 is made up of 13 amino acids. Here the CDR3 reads CASSGTGWNEQYF. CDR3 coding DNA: TGTGCCAGTAGTGGGACAGGGTGGAACGAGCAGTACTTC.

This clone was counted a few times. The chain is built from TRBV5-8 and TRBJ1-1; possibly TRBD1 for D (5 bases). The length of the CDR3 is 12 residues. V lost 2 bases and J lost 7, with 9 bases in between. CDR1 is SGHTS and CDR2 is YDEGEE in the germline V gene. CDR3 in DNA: TGTGCCAGCAGCTTCAGCAGGGTTGAAGCTTTCTTT. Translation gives CASSFSRVEAFF.

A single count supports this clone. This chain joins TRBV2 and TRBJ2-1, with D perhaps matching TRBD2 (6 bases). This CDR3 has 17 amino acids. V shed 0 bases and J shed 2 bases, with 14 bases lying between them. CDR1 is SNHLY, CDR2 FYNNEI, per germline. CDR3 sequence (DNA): TGTGCCAGCAGTGAAGCGCTTTGGGAGGAGGCCTACAATGAGCAGTTCTTC. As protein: CASSEALWEEAYNEQFF.

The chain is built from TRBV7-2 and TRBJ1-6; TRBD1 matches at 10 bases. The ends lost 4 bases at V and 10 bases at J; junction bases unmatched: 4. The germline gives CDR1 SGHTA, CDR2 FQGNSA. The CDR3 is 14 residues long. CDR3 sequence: CASSSRTGGSPLHF. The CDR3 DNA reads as TGTGCCAGCAGCTCCCGGACAGGGGGGTCACCCCTCCACTTT.

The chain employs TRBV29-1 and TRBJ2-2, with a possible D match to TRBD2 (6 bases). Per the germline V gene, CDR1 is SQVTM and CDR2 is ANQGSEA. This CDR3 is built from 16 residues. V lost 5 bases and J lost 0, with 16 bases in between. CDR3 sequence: CSVFTSLAANTGELFF. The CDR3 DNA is TGCAGCGTTTTCACTTCATTAGCGGCGAACACCGGGGAGCTGTTTTTT.

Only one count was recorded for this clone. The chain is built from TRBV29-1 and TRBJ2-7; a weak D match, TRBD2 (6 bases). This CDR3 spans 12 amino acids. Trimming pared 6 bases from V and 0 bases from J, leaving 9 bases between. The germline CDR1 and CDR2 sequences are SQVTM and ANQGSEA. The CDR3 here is CSVGEVSYEQYF. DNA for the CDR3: TGCAGCGTGGGGGAGGTCTCCTACGAGCAGTACTTC.

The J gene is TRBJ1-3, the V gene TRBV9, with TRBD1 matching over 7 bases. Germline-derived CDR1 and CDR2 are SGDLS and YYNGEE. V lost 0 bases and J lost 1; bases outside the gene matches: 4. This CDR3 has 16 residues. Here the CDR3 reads CASSVDTTGSGNTIYF. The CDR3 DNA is TGTGCCAGCAGCGTAGACACGACAGGGTCTGGAAACACCATATATTTT.

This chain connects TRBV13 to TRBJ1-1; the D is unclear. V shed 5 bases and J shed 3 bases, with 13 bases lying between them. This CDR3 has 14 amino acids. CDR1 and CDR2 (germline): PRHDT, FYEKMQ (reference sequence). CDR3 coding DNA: TGTGCCAGCAGCGAGGGAAACTTAGACACTGAAGCTTTCTTT. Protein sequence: CASSEGNLDTEAFF.

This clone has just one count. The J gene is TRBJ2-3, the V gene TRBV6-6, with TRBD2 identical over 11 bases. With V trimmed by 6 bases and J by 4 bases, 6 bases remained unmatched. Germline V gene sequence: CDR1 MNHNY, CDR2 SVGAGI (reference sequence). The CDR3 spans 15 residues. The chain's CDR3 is CASSTTSGGSDTQYF. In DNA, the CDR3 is TGTGCCAGCAGCACCACTAGCGGGGGATCAGATACGCAGTATTTT.

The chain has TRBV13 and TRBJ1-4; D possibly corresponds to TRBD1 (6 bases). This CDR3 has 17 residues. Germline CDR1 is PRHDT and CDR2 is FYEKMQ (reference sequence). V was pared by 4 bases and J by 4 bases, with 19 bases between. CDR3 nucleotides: TGTGCCAGCAGCTCGGCAGGGGAGGGACTGGGTAATGAAAAACTGTTTTTT. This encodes CASSSAGEGLGNEKLFF.

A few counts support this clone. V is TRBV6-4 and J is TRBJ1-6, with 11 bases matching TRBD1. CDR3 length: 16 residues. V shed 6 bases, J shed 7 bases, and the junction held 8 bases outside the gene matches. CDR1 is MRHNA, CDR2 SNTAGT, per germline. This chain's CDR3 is CASSPGQGDWNSPLHF. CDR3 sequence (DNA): TGTGCCAGCAGCCCGGGACAGGGGGATTGGAATTCACCCCTCCACTTT.

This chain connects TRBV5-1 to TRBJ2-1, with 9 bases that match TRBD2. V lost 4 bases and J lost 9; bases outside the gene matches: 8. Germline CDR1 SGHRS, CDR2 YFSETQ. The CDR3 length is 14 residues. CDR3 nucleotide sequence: TGCGCCAGCAGCGCGGGGGGACTAGCCACTGAGCAGTTCTTC. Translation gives CASSAGGLATEQFF. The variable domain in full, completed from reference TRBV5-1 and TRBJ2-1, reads KAGVTQTPRYLIKTRGQQVTLSCSPISGHRSVSWYQQTPGQGLQFLFEYFSETQRNKGNFPGRFSGRQFSNSRSEMNVSTLELGDSALYLCASSAGGLATEQFFGPGTRLTVL.

In nucleotides, the CDR3 is TGTGCCACCAGCAGAGAACGGGAGACCCAGTACTTC. Translated, it gives CATSRERETQYF. J is TRBJ2-5 and V is TRBV15; D remains unclear. The CDR3 consists of 12 residues. Trimming removed 0 bases from V and 5 bases from J, with 4 bases in between. CDR1 and CDR2 from the germline V gene are LNHNV and YYDKDF (reference sequence). The entire variable domain, with the rest obtained from reference TRBV15 and TRBJ2-5, is as follows: DAMVIQNPRYQVTQFGKPVTLSCSQTLNHNVMYWYQQKSSQAPKLLFHYYDKDFNNEADTPDNFQSRRPNTSFCFLDIRSPGLGDTAMYLCATSRERETQYFGPGTRLLVL.

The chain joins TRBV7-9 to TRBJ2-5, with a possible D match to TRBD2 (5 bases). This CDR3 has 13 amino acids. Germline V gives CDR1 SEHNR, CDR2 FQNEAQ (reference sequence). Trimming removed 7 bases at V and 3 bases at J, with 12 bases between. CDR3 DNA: TGTGCCAGCACTCCCGGGGTTGAAGAGACCCAGTACTTC. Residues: CASTPGVEETQYF.

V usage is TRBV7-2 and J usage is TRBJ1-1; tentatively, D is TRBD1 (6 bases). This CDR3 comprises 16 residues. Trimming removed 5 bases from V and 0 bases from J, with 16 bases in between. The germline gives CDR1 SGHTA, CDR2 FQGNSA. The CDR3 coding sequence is TGTGCCAGCAGCCACATCTACAGGGTTTTGAACACTGAAGCTTTCTTT. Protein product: CASSHIYRVLNTEAFF.

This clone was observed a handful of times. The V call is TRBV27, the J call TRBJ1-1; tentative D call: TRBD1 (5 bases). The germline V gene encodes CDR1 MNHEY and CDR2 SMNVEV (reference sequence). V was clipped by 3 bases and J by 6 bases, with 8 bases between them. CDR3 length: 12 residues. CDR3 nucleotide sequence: TGTGCCAGCAGTTTCGGGGGGGCTGAAGCTTTCTTT. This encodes CASSFGGAEAFF.